This TCR beta chain was sequenced for a study of T cell responses to AZD1222 COVID-19 vaccine. Points on this clone: The antigen is undetermined.

This table comes from immunoSEQ multiplex PCR, and its TCRdb copy is limited to in-frame clones, with some not included. Of 130,000 or so clones listed, approximately 91% are singletons. The study, taken as a whole, reports: Nearly half of the spike-specific TCRs reportedly recognize variant regions that carry no mutations. The study sampled repertoires only after the peak T cell response.

The clonotype was recovered from an adult who received the AZD1222 COVID-19 vaccine. The source was peripheral blood, collected 28 days after the second AZD1222 dose.

The CDR3 coding sequence is TGCGCCAGTCAGGTAGGACAGGATAATGATGGCTACACCTTC. Translated, it gives CASQVGQDNDGYTF. The chain carries TRBV5-1 and TRBJ1-2, with 7 bases aligning to TRBD1. The germline V gene has CDR1 SGHRS and CDR2 YFSETQ. CDR3 length equals 14 residues. With V trimmed by 8 bases and J by 6 bases, 13 bases remained unmatched.